The rows below give T cell receptor beta chains drawn from one sample of a study of T cells in localized non-small cell lung cancer. TCRdb's table, derived via immunoSEQ multiplex PCR, lists solely in-frame clones and lacks some. The sample has approximately 54,000 clones; around 86% are singletons. The starting material was peripheral blood, obtained before any cancer treatment. These receptors originate from a woman aged 35 to 75 with stage I lung adenocarcinoma. Each CDR3 is given with its conserved first and last residue. Each record gives: D gene, J gene, V gene, clone size, CDR3 protein, CDR3 DNA. D genes are given only for firm matches. The listing skips clone size in some rows; elsewhere it reads once, few, many or a size class.

- TRBJ1-1 TRBV2 - CASNTDGNLEAFF TGTGCCAGCAACACGGACGGAAACCTTGAAGCTTTCTTT
TRBD1 TRBJ1-4 TRBV7-9 - CASRAKGGTNEKLFF TGTGCCAGCAGGGCGAAAGGGGGCACTAATGAAAAACTGTTTTTT
- TRBJ2-5 TRBV6-6 - CASSYRETQYF TGTGCCAGCAGTTACAGAGAGACCCAGTACTTC
TRBD1 TRBJ2-5 TRBV7-2 - CASSLAGGGQETQYF TGTGCCAGCAGCTTAGCAGGGGGCGGCCAAGAGACCCAGTACTTC
TRBD1 TRBJ2-5 TRBV7-2 - CASSLGQAGGTQYF TGTGCCAGCAGCCTCGGACAGGCCGGCGGGACCCAGTACTTC
TRBD1 TRBJ1-2 TRBV19 once CASSPGGNYGYTF TGTGCCAGTAGTCCAGGGGGTAACTATGGCTACACCTTC
- TRBJ1-6 TRBV5-1 - CASSLDSNYNSPLHF TGCGCCAGCAGCTTGGATTCAAACTATAATTCACCCCTCCACTTT
- TRBJ2-7 TRBV20-1 - CSLGLHEQYF TGCAGCCTCGGACTCCACGAGCAGTACTTC
- TRBJ1-5 TRBV19 - CASSTAPRWQPQHF TGTGCCAGTAGTACCGCCCCCCGTTGGCAGCCCCAGCATTTT
- TRBJ1-2 TRBV7-2 - CASSPLGGGLYGYTF TGTGCCAGCAGCCCACTAGGGGGGGGCCTCTATGGCTACACCTTC
- TRBJ1-1 TRBV7-6 - CASSPLQKNTEAFF TGTGCCAGCAGCCCTCTACAGAAGAACACTGAAGCTTTCTTT
TRBD1 TRBJ1-1 TRBV7-2 - CASSLAEGQGAGAFF TGTGCCAGCAGCTTAGCGGAGGGACAGGGGGCGGGAGCTTTCTTT
- TRBJ2-1 TRBV6-1 few CASSNNEQFF TGTGCCAGCAGCAACAATGAGCAGTTCTTC
TRBD1 TRBJ2-7 TRBV15 - CATSTQTGPHEQYF TGTGCCACCAGCACCCAGACAGGGCCCCACGAGCAGTACTTC
TRBD2 TRBJ2-7 TRBV7-2 - CASSLASTSGTYEQYF TGTGCCAGCAGCTTAGCGAGTACTAGCGGGACCTACGAGCAGTACTTC
- TRBJ1-5 TRBV4-1 - CASSQEREGMGNQPQHF TGCGCCAGCAGCCAAGAGAGGGAGGGGATGGGCAATCAGCCCCAGCATTTT
TRBD2 TRBJ2-7 TRBV9 - CASSVDSGGDYEQYF TGTGCCAGCAGCGTAGATAGCGGGGGAGACTACGAGCAGTACTTC
- TRBJ1-2 TRBV7-2 - CASSLRGSANYGYTF TGTGCCAGCAGCTTAAGAGGATCGGCTAACTATGGCTACACCTTC
- TRBJ2-5 TRBV7-2 - CASSRGGETQYF TGTGCCAGCAGCAGGGGTGGGGAGACCCAGTACTTC
TRBD1 TRBJ2-7 TRBV2 - CASSDRGPPSYEQYF TGTGCCAGCTCGGACAGGGGGCCTCCTTCCTACGAGCAGTACTTC
TRBD2 TRBJ2-3 TRBV7-2 - CASSLVGLADTQYF TGTGCCAGCAGCTTAGTAGGACTAGCAGATACGCAGTATTTT
- TRBJ1-3 TRBV6-5 once CASSYEGLSGNTIYF TGTGCCAGCAGTTACGAGGGGCTCTCTGGAAACACCATATATTTT
TRBD1 TRBJ1-2 TRBV7-9 - CASSGGDRGYGYTF TGTGCCAGCAGCGGTGGGGACAGGGGGTATGGCTACACCTTC
TRBD1 TRBJ1-2 TRBV9 once CASSPRQGADYGYTF TGTGCCAGCAGCCCAAGACAGGGGGCGGACTATGGCTACACCTTC
TRBD1 TRBJ2-3 TRBV30 - CAWSVQGTDTQYF TGTGCCTGGAGTGTACAGGGGACAGATACGCAGTATTTT
- TRBJ2-7 TRBV29-1 once CSVESNGRDSNYEQYF TGCAGCGTTGAATCCAATGGGAGGGACAGCAACTACGAGCAGTACTTC
TRBD1 TRBJ1-4 TRBV5-8 - CASSLGDRGNEKLFF TGTGCCAGCAGCTTGGGGGACAGGGGAAATGAAAAACTGTTTTTT
- TRBJ2-2 TRBV11-1 - CASSSRGANTGELFF TGTGCCAGCAGCTCTAGGGGGGCGAACACCGGGGAGCTGTTTTTT
TRBD1 TRBJ1-1 TRBV5-6 - CASGETGTNTEAFF TGTGCCAGCGGCGAGACAGGGACTAACACTGAAGCTTTCTTT
TRBD1 TRBJ1-2 TRBV30 - CAWSVRGQVVTF TGTGCCTGGAGTGTACGGGGACAGGTGGTCACCTTC
- TRBJ1-4 TRBV14 - CASSPTSGATNEKLFF TGTGCCAGCAGCCCTACATCGGGAGCAACTAATGAAAAACTGTTTTTT
- TRBJ1-3 TRBV7-9 - CASSSEGASGNTIYF TGTGCCAGCAGCTCAGAAGGGGCATCTGGAAACACCATATATTTT
- TRBJ1-1 TRBV29-1 - CSVRGSLNTEAFF TGCAGCGTTAGGGGCAGCCTGAACACTGAAGCTTTCTTT
TRBD1 TRBJ1-2 TRBV19 - CASSILGTGGMYGYTF TGTGCCAGTAGTATCCTAGGGACAGGGGGCATGTATGGCTACACCTTC
- TRBJ1-2 TRBV14 - CASSLSQYYGYTF TGTGCCAGCAGCCTAAGCCAGTATTATGGCTACACCTTC
- TRBJ2-7 TRBV18 - CASSQIPTGAFYEQYF TGTGCCAGCTCACAGATACCGACAGGAGCTTTCTACGAGCAGTACTTC
TRBD1 TRBJ2-7 TRBV9 few CASSVGGTDSYEQYF TGTGCCAGCAGCGTAGGTGGGACAGATTCCTACGAGCAGTACTTC
TRBD1 TRBJ1-1 TRBV25-1 - CASSGTGVGTEAFF TGTGCCAGCAGTGGGACAGGGGTAGGCACTGAAGCTTTCTTT
- TRBJ1-4 TRBV11-2 - CASSLGGHRDEKLFF TGTGCCAGCAGCTTAGGGGGTCACAGGGATGAAAAACTGTTTTTT
TRBD1 TRBJ1-1 TRBV19 few CASLGQGDTEAFF TGTGCCTCCCTCGGACAGGGAGACACTGAAGCTTTCTTT
TRBD1 TRBJ2-3 TRBV6-4 - CASSVGTDTDTQYF TGTGCCAGCAGTGTTGGGACAGATACGGATACGCAGTATTTT
- TRBJ1-2 TRBV7-9 - CASSFSGYYGYTF TGTGCCAGCAGCTTTTCCGGGTACTATGGCTACACCTTC
TRBD2 TRBJ2-3 TRBV6-1 - CASSGGTSGGPLSTDTQYF TGTGCCAGCAGTGGAGGGACTAGCGGGGGCCCCCTAAGCACAGATACGCAGTATTTT
- TRBJ2-7 TRBV19 - CASSYSSGYEQYF TGTGCCAGTAGCTATTCATCAGGGTACGAGCAGTACTTC
- TRBJ2-3 TRBV7-2 - CASSSVVDTQYF TGTGCCAGCAGCTCTGTGGTAGATACGCAGTATTTT
- TRBJ2-5 TRBV5-6 - CASIPGVRAGETQYF TGTGCCAGCATCCCCGGGGTGAGGGCGGGGGAGACCCAGTACTTC
- TRBJ1-1 TRBV7-9 - CASSQPSLDSGTEAFF TGTGCCAGCAGCCAACCATCCCTCGACAGCGGCACTGAAGCTTTCTTT
- TRBJ2-3 TRBV11-1 - CASTPPRGGPTDTQYF TGTGCCAGCACCCCCCCGAGGGGGGGGCCCACAGATACGCAGTATTTT
TRBD1 TRBJ2-1 TRBV14 - CASSRDRGSYNEQFF TGTGCCAGCAGCCGTGACAGGGGATCCTACAATGAGCAGTTCTTC
- TRBJ2-6 TRBV21-1 once CASSRPSGANVLTF TGTGCCAGCAGCAGGCCATCTGGGGCCAACGTCCTGACTTTC
TRBD2 TRBJ2-5 TRBV18 - CASSPLERGGTQYF TGTGCCAGCTCACCACTTGAACGGGGGGGGACCCAGTACTTC
- TRBJ2-7 TRBV5-1 - CASSLVGTEQYF TGCGCCAGCAGCTTGGTAGGGACCGAGCAGTACTTC
TRBD1 TRBJ2-1 TRBV5-6 - CASSFFTRGRNEQFF TGTGCCAGCAGCTTCTTCACTAGGGGGCGGAATGAGCAGTTCTTC
TRBD1 TRBJ2-7 TRBV2 - CASSGQVNYEQYF TGTGCCAGCAGCGGACAGGTGAACTACGAGCAGTACTTC
- TRBJ2-7 TRBV12-5 - CASGMGYEQYF TGTGCTAGTGGTATGGGCTACGAGCAGTACTTC
- TRBJ1-1 TRBV14 - CASSHAGIMNTEAFF TGTGCCAGCAGCCATGCAGGAATCATGAACACTGAAGCTTTCTTT
- TRBJ1-2 TRBV28 - CASSKGYGYTF TGTGCCAGCAGTAAGGGTTATGGCTACACCTTC
TRBD2 TRBJ2-3 TRBV19 - CASSRTSGAADTQYF TGTGCCAGTAGTCGTACTAGCGGGGCGGCAGATACGCAGTATTTT
TRBD1 TRBJ2-7 TRBV30 - CACSVRDRLPYEQYF TGTGCCTGTTCCGTCCGGGACAGGCTGCCCTACGAGCAGTACTTC
- TRBJ1-6 TRBV9 few CASSVGAGDNSPLHF TGTGCCAGCAGCGTAGGGGCAGGGGATAATTCACCCCTCCACTTT